A single sample gave rise to the 14 T cell receptor beta chains below, sequenced in a study of OX40 agonist ivuxolimab in advanced cancers. Profiling relied on immunoSEQ multiplex PCR, and the TCRdb table lists in-frame clones only, not all of them. The table records 20,000 to 30,000 clones, 88% of them present only once. This specimen was CD4+ or CD8+ T cells sorted from blood, taken in a trial of the OX40 agonist ivuxolimab. These TCRs come from an adult with an advanced solid tumor such as melanoma, head and neck, liver or kidney cancer.

The chain carries TRBV5-1 and TRBJ2-2, with unresolved D. The CDR3 totals 15 residues. Germline CDR1 reads SGHRS; CDR2 reads YFSETQ. The ends were cut back, 2 bases at V and 2 bases at J, with 10 bases in the middle. The CDR3 coding sequence is TGCGCCAGCAGCTTTGGCGGCCTCAACACCGGGGAGCTGTTTTTT. Residues: CASSFGGLNTGELFF.

In this sample, this clone turned up once. The V call is TRBV19, the J call TRBJ1-1; D call uncertain. In germline, CDR1 is LNHDA, CDR2 SQIVND (reference sequence). V was pared by 9 bases and J by 1 base, with 9 bases between. The CDR3 is 12 amino acids. The CDR3 sequence is CASRNRNTEAFF. DNA of the CDR3: TGTGCCAGCAGGAATCGGAACACTGAAGCTTTCTTT.

This chain links TRBV5-1 with TRBJ1-1, with 8 bases identical to TRBD1. With V trimmed by 2 bases and J by 3 bases, 6 bases remained unmatched. The CDR3 has 15 amino acids. Germline V lookup: CDR1 SGHRS, CDR2 YFSETQ. Here the CDR3 reads CASSFDRGEDTEAFF. CDR3 coding DNA: TGCGCCAGCAGCTTCGACAGGGGTGAGGACACTGAAGCTTTCTTT.

The V gene is TRBV4-1, the J gene TRBJ2-1; 7 nucleotides match TRBD1. The V and J ends lost 1 base and 2 bases, in that order; junction bases with no gene match: 2. The CDR3 loop spans 15 amino acids. Germline V lookup: CDR1 MGHRA, CDR2 YSYEKL. DNA of the CDR3: TGCGCCAGCAGCCAAGGACAGGGAGCCTACAATGAGCAGTTCTTC. Amino acid sequence: CASSQGQGAYNEQFF.

V gene TRBV27 combines with J gene TRBJ2-1; 13 positions agree with TRBD2. The CDR3 sequence is 16 residues long. The V gene end was trimmed by 5 bases and the J gene end by 9 bases; junction bases not matched to a gene: 10. Germline CDR1 MNHEY, CDR2 SMNVEV (reference sequence). Written as DNA, the CDR3 is TGTGCCAGCAGTCCTATTTGGACTAGCGGGGGTACTGAGCAGTTCTTC. It yields the protein CASSPIWTSGGTEQFF.

The chain recombines TRBV19 with TRBJ1-3; D perhaps matches TRBD1 (5 bases). V was trimmed by 7 bases and J by 2 bases, leaving 18 bases between them. From germline, CDR1 is LNHDA and CDR2 SQIVND (reference sequence). The CDR3 contains 16 residues. In nucleotides, the CDR3 is TGTGCCAGTACAACGACGTTTCTGGGGCCTGGAAACACCATATATTTT. The encoded protein is CASTTTFLGPGNTIYF.

The rearrangement links TRBV6-1 to TRBJ2-2; the D gene is possibly TRBD2 (7 bases). The CDR3 runs to 14 residues. Germline CDR1 is MNHNS and CDR2 is SASEGT. V was trimmed by 8 bases and J by 7 bases, leaving 17 bases between them. CDR3 sequence reads: CASLRGGVIGELFF. CDR3 DNA sequence: TGTGCCAGCCTCCGAGGGGGGGTAATCGGGGAGCTGTTTTTT.

The gene calls are TRBV9 and TRBJ1-4; D possibly corresponds to TRBD1 (5 bases). V shed 2 bases and J shed 5 bases, with 10 bases lying between them. This CDR3 has 14 residues. The germline gives CDR1 SGDLS, CDR2 YYNGEE. CDR3 residues: CASSVQGGNEKLFF. Here the CDR3 DNA reads TGTGCCAGCAGCGTGCAGGGCGGGAATGAAAAACTGTTTTTT.

Details on this clone: Other DNA sequences from this sample encode an identical CDR3 as well. This chain uses TRBV5-1 with TRBJ2-5, with 9 bases lining up with TRBD2. V trimming: 5 bases; J trimming: 2 bases; junction bases outside the gene matches: 10. Germline V gene sequence: CDR1 SGHRS, CDR2 YFSETQ. The CDR3 loop spans 16 amino acids. CDR3 protein: CASRGLGGGEQETQYF. CDR3 nucleotide sequence: TGCGCCAGCAGGGGTCTTGGCGGGGGGGAGCAAGAGACCCAGTACTTC.

The V and J genes are TRBV7-9 and TRBJ2-2; 10 bases line up with TRBD2. Germline V gene data show CDR1 as SEHNR and CDR2 as FQNEAQ (reference sequence). Losses at the gene ends were 0 bases for V and 6 bases for J; bases not matched to a gene: 13. The CDR3 runs to 19 residues. Written as DNA, the CDR3 is TGTGCCAGCAGCTTAGCTCAGATGAGCGGGAGGGCCAGTGCCGGGGAGCTGTTTTTT. Amino acid sequence: CASSLAQMSGRASAGELFF.

The V call is TRBV5-8, the J call TRBJ2-1, with 13 bases matching TRBD2. Trimming cost V 3 bases and J 5 bases; bases outside gene matches: 5. CDR3 size: 16 residues. Per germline, CDR1 SGHTS and CDR2 YDEGEE. CDR3 in amino acids: CASSSGTSGAHNEQFF. DNA of the CDR3: TGTGCCAGCAGCTCCGGGACTAGCGGGGCCCACAATGAGCAGTTCTTC.

The gene calls are TRBV11-2 and TRBJ2-5; 14 nucleotides agree with TRBD2. J was trimmed by 3 bases and V by 5 bases; bases with no gene match: 11. CDR3 length: 18 amino acids. Germline V gene lookup returns CDR1 SGHAT and CDR2 FQNNGV. CDR3: CASSLGTSGGPRKETQYF. The CDR3 nucleotides are TGTGCCAGCAGCCTCGGGACTAGCGGGGGACCAAGGAAAGAGACCCAGTACTTC.

J is TRBJ2-7 and V is TRBV4-3; a weak D match, TRBD2 (5 bases). The CDR3 consists of 14 residues. Germline V CDR1 and CDR2: LGHNA, YSLEER. The V gene lost 0 bases and the J gene lost 2 bases, with 8 bases spanning the gap. CDR3 sequence (DNA): TGCGCCAGCAGCCAAGAGGGCGGGCCCTACGAGCAGTACTTC. Its translation is CASSQEGGPYEQYF.

The gene calls are TRBV27 and TRBJ2-1, with 13 positions matching TRBD2. Trimming removed 5 bases from V and 8 bases from J; junction bases left unmatched: 6. Looked up from germline, CDR1 is MNHEY and CDR2 is SMNVEV (reference sequence). CDR3 size: 15 residues. The CDR3 nucleotides read TGTGCCAGCAGTCTAGGGACTAGCGGGATCTATGAGCAGTTCTTC. Protein sequence: CASSLGTSGIYEQFF.